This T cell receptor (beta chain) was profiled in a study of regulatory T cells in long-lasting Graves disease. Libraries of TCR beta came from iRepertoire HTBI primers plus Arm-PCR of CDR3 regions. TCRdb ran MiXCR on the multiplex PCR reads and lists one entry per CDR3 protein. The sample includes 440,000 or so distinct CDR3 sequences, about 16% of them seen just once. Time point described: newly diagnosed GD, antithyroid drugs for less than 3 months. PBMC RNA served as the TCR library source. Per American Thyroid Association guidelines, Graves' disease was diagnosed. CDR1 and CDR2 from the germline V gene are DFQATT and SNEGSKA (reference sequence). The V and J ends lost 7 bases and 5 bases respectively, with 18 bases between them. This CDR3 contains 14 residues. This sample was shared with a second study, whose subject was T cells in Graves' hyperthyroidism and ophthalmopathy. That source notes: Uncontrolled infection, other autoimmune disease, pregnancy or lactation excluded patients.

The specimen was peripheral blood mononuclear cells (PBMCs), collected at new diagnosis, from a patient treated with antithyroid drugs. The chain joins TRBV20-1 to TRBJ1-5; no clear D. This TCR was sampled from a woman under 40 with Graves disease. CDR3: CSGLVGGSDQPQHF. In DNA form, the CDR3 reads TGCAGTGGTCTCGTGGGAGGGTCGGATCAGCCCCAGCATTTT.